This T cell receptor beta chain was identified in a study of blood T cell repertoires in COVID-19. On the study more broadly: Nucleic acid was either cDNA or gDNA, and it came from T cells, B-cell-depleted T cells, or PBMCs.

Only in-frame clones appear in the TCRdb table, and some are missing; sequencing was by immunoSEQ multiplex PCR. The repertoire holds about 200,000 clones, more than 85% seen once, with about 2.9% in the top ten. Germline loops: CDR1 SGHRS, CDR2 YFSETQ. V shed 4 bases and J shed 1 base, with 15 bases lying between them. The CDR3 is 16 amino acids. J is TRBJ1-3 and V is TRBV5-1; the D gene is possibly TRBD1 (6 bases). Sequenced input: peripheral blood. This clonotype was obtained from a man aged 55 to 70 with acute or convalescent COVID-19. The CDR3: CASSRQVLGSGNTIYF. DNA of the CDR3: TGCGCCAGCAGCAGACAGGTCTTGGGGTCTGGAAACACCATATATTTT.